This TCR beta chain derives from a study of OX40 agonist ivuxolimab in advanced cancers. Turning to the study itself: It was permissible to have had prior anti-PD-1, anti-PD-L1 or anti-CTLA-4 therapy, and 40% had some.

Notes on the study in general: More expanded clones were seen, on average, in CD8+ T cells than in CD4+.

Measured with immunoSEQ multiplex PCR; TCRdb has only the in-frame clones, and not every one. The sample lists roughly 43,000 clones; 86% were seen once. In regard to this clone: The antigen remains unidentified.

Trimming removed 2 bases from V and 0 bases from J, with 10 bases in between. The CDR3 extends over 15 amino acids. The germline V gene encodes CDR1 LNHDA and CDR2 SQIVND (reference sequence). The sample consisted of CD4+ or CD8+ T cells sorted from blood, taken in a trial of the OX40 agonist ivuxolimab. The chain carries TRBV19 and TRBJ2-5, with D possibly being TRBD1 or TRBD2 (5 bases each). This receptor was obtained from an adult with an advanced solid tumor such as melanoma, head and neck, liver or kidney cancer. The CDR3 sequence: CASSIRDRDQETQYF. As DNA, the CDR3 is TGTGCCAGTAGTATACGGGACCGAGACCAAGAGACCCAGTACTTC. The full variable domain, completed using reference TRBV19 and TRBJ2-5, is DGGITQSPKYLFRKEGQNVTLSCEQNLNHDAMYWYRQDPGQGLRLIYYSQIVNDFQKGDIAEGYSVSREKKESFPLTVTSAQKNPTAFYLCASSIRDRDQETQYFGPGTRLLVL.